The 32 T cell receptor beta chains below all came from one sample that was sequenced in a study of cytomegalovirus exposure and HLA in healthy donors. Primers: 60 Vbeta forward and 13 Jbeta reverse. Data came from immunoSEQ multiplex PCR; TCRdb stores just in-frame clones and leaves some out. The profile shows 100,000 to 150,000 clones, around 80% of them singletons. Sequenced input: PBMCs. These receptors were obtained from a female donor in good health and CMV-seronegative.

J is TRBJ2-5 and V is TRBV6-1; possibly TRBD1 for D (5 bases). CDR3 length: 14 residues. CDR1 MNHNS and CDR2 SASEGT come from the germline V gene. V was cut by 8 bases and J by 1 base, with 14 bases left in between. The CDR3 reads CASLGWGFQETQYF. CDR3 coding DNA: TGTGCCAGCCTAGGGTGGGGCTTCCAAGAGACCCAGTACTTC.

The rearrangement links TRBV6-4 to TRBJ2-2; 8 bases align to TRBD2. The junction had 7 bases not matched to a gene; V was cut back by 10 bases and J by 3 bases. This CDR3 contains 14 residues. CDR1 and CDR2 (germline): MRHNA, SNTAGT. CDR3 nucleotide sequence: TGTGCCACCCGGGGGGGCCCCGACACCGGGGAGCTGTTTTTT. It is translated as CATRGGPDTGELFF.

This rearrangement joins TRBV27 to TRBJ2-5; the D gene is possibly TRBD1 (5 bases). The DNA matches TRBJ2-7 better at its end, which makes the J call doubtful. CDR1 and CDR2 (germline): MNHEY, SMNVEV (reference sequence). The CDR3 extends over 12 amino acids. The CDR3 bases are TGTGCCAGCAGTTCGCAGGGATACGAGCAGTACTTC. It encodes CASSSQGYEQYF.

The V call is TRBV5-4, the J call TRBJ2-2, with D maybe TRBD2 (7 bases). Germline V gene data show CDR1 as SGHNT and CDR2 as YYREEE (reference sequence). Trimming shortened V by 6 bases and J by 7 bases, and 22 bases separated the two germline ends. CDR3 length: 16 amino acids. CDR3 coding DNA: TGTGCCAGCATGACGAGGGGGGGCCCCAAGGGCGGGGAGCTGTTTTTT. Its translation is CASMTRGGPKGGELFF.

The J gene is TRBJ1-2, the V gene TRBV20-1; 7 positions agree with TRBD1. Looked up from germline, CDR1 is DFQATT and CDR2 is SNEGSKA (reference sequence). V lost 6 bases to trimming and J lost 7 bases; unmatched junction nucleotides: 5. The CDR3 covers 11 residues. The CDR3 DNA is TGCAGTGCGGAGACAGGGTTTGGCTACACCTTC. Translation: CSAETGFGYTF.

This rearrangement joins TRBV10-3 to TRBJ1-5, with 9 nucleotides matching TRBD1. The germline V gene has CDR1 ENHRY and CDR2 SYGVKD. The CDR3 is made up of 16 amino acids. V shed 3 bases and J 1 base; nucleotides not matched to a gene: 4. CDR3 DNA sequence: TGTGCCATCAGTGACGGGGACAGGGAAAGCAATCAGCCCCAGCATTTT. Translation: CAISDGDRESNQPQHF.

The chain uses TRBV5-1 and TRBJ2-3; tentative D call: TRBD2 (6 bases). The ends were cut back, 2 bases at V and 3 bases at J, with 10 bases in the middle. CDR3 length: 14 amino acids. Germline CDR1 is SGHRS and CDR2 is YFSETQ. CDR3 nucleotides: TGCGCCAGCAGCTTAGGAGGGCCGACAGATACGCAGTATTTT. It yields the protein CASSLGGPTDTQYF.

The chain recombines TRBV7-9 with TRBJ2-3; tentative D call: TRBD1 (6 bases). V shed 5 bases and J shed 2 bases, with 17 bases lying between them. The germline V gene encodes CDR1 SEHNR and CDR2 FQNEAQ (reference sequence). The CDR3 consists of 16 residues. CDR3 residues: CASSLTRGQPTDTQYF. The CDR3 DNA sequence: TGTGCCAGCAGCCTGACGCGAGGACAGCCCACAGATACGCAGTATTTT.

This clone was seen once. The V gene is TRBV5-5, the J gene TRBJ2-7; D possibly corresponds to TRBD2 (5 bases). Trimming stripped 0 bases from V and 6 bases from J, with 10 bases between. There are 13 residues in the CDR3. CDR1 and CDR2 (germline): SGHKS, YYEKEE (reference sequence). The CDR3 DNA reads as TGTGCCAGCAGCTTGGCGTTTGGGAGCGAGCAGTACTTC. It translates to CASSLAFGSEQYF.

The chain links TRBV6-5 to TRBJ1-2; 7 bases align to TRBD1. This CDR3 is built from 15 residues. Germline CDR1 is MNHEY and CDR2 is SVGAGI. V shed 6 bases, J shed 0 bases, and the junction held 7 bases outside the gene matches. CDR3 DNA sequence: TGTGCCAGCAGCCTTAGGACAGGAACTAACTATGGCTACACCTTC. Translating gives CASSLRTGTNYGYTF.

J is TRBJ2-4 and V is TRBV15, with 11 bases lining up with TRBD2. The trim removed 3 bases at V and 8 bases at J, leaving 9 bases unmatched. Germline CDR1 LNHNV, CDR2 YYDKDF (reference sequence). This CDR3 contains 16 residues. Here the CDR3 DNA reads TGTGCCACCAGCAGGGTACTAGCGGGGGTGGAGGACATTCAGTACTTC. Its translation is CATSRVLAGVEDIQYF.

This clone was seen once. The chain uses TRBV4-2 and TRBJ1-1; TRBD1 agrees at 9 bases. The CDR3 runs 15 residues. CDR1 is LGHNA, CDR2 YNFKEQ, per germline. Unmatched junction bases numbered 4, after V lost 4 bases and J lost 1 base. The CDR3 DNA follows: TGTGCCAGCAGCCCCCGGACAGGGGAGAACACTGAAGCTTTCTTT. Its protein product is CASSPRTGENTEAFF.

CDR3 residues: CASTPSLSFLYQETQYF. The CDR3 DNA follows: TGTGCCAGTACTCCGTCTCTTAGTTTCCTGTACCAAGAGACCCAGTACTTC. This chain connects TRBV19 to TRBJ2-5; no firm D call. Looked up from germline, CDR1 is LNHDA and CDR2 is SQIVND (reference sequence). This CDR3 has 17 residues. The ends were cut back, 7 bases at V and 0 bases at J, with 21 bases in the middle.

Only a few counts were recorded for this clone. This chain uses TRBV5-5 with TRBJ1-4, with 12 bases aligning to TRBD1. CDR3 size: 15 residues. Losses at the gene ends were 0 bases for V and 8 bases for J; bases not matched to a gene: 2. CDR1 and CDR2 (germline): SGHKS, YYEKEE (reference sequence). CDR3 residues: CASSLVGTGGEKLFF. The CDR3 DNA follows: TGTGCCAGCAGCTTGGTTGGGACAGGGGGCGAAAAACTGTTTTTT.

The chain combines TRBV5-1 with TRBJ2-2; 7 nucleotides match TRBD2. After removal of 8 bases from V and 5 bases from J, the junction contained 12 bases not matched to a gene. The length of the CDR3 is 15 residues. From germline, CDR1 is SGHRS and CDR2 YFSETQ. The CDR3 bases are TGCGCCAGTAGGATGACGGGGGGACCTACCGGGGAGCTGTTTTTT. Translating it yields CASRMTGGPTGELFF.

J is TRBJ1-4 and V is TRBV18; D uncertain. The germline V gene encodes CDR1 KGHSH and CDR2 LQKENI. The ends were cut back, 1 base at V and 2 bases at J, with 8 bases in the middle. The CDR3 runs 15 residues. The CDR3 loop is CASSPREFTNEKLFF. DNA for the CDR3: TGTGCCAGCTCACCACGGGAGTTTACTAATGAAAAACTGTTTTTT. The full variable domain, rest sourced from reference TRBV18 and TRBJ1-4, is NAGVMQNPRHLVRRRGQEARLRCSPMKGHSHVYWYRQLPEEGLKFMVYLQKENIIDESGMPKERFSAEFPKEGPSILRIQQVVRGDSAAYFCASSPREFTNEKLFFGSGTQLSVL.

This clone has just a few counts. The V and J genes are TRBV28 and TRBJ2-7, with D maybe TRBD2 (5 bases). The CDR3 consists of 12 residues. The ends were cut back, 11 bases at V and 3 bases at J, with 14 bases in the middle. CDR1 is MDHEN and CDR2 is SYDVKM in the germline V gene. The CDR3 reads CAGRGSGYEQYF. CDR3 nucleotides: TGTGCCGGACGAGGGTCGGGCTACGAGCAGTACTTC.

The CDR3 nucleotides read TGTGCCAGCAGCAGGGGATACGAGCAGTACTTC. Translated, it gives CASSRGYEQYF. The rearrangement links TRBV6-5 to TRBJ2-5; a weak D match, TRBD1 (6 bases). Gene TRBJ2-7 matches the end of the DNA better, so the J call may be wrong. Germline CDR1 is MNHEY and CDR2 is SVGAGI. The length of the CDR3 is 11 residues.

V gene TRBV9 combines with J gene TRBJ1-4, with D maybe TRBD1 (5 bases). The DNA matches TRBJ2-2 better at its end, which makes the J call doubtful. The length of the CDR3 is 13 residues. Germline CDR1 is SGDLS and CDR2 is YYNGEE. The CDR3 nucleotides read TGTGCCAGCAGCGTCCTCAGGACAGGGGAGCTGTTTTTT. It specifies CASSVLRTGELFF.

The J gene is TRBJ2-5, the V gene TRBV12-5; tentatively, D is TRBD2 (5 bases). The J call may not be correct, given that the DNA end is closer to TRBJ2-7. Per the germline V gene, CDR1 is LGHNT and CDR2 is FRNRAP. This CDR3 has 15 amino acids. The CDR3 DNA follows: TGTGCTAGTGGTTTGCCCCGGGATGCCTCCTACGAGCAGTACTTC. This gives the protein CASGLPRDASYEQYF.

The chain couples TRBV7-2 to TRBJ1-2; 7 nucleotides align to TRBD1. This CDR3 has 14 residues. The germline V gene encodes CDR1 SGHTA and CDR2 FQGNSA. Trimming at V came to 5 bases and at J to 7 bases, leaving 10 bases not matched to a gene. This CDR3 reads CASSLGQYVGGYTF. DNA of the CDR3: TGTGCCAGCAGCCTGGGACAGTATGTTGGTGGCTACACCTTC.

V gene TRBV19 combines with J gene TRBJ2-2, with D possibly TRBD1 on 6 matching bases. V was clipped by 7 bases and J by 3 bases, with 6 bases between them. Germline V gives CDR1 LNHDA, CDR2 SQIVND (reference sequence). The CDR3 has 12 amino acids. The CDR3 is CASTGDTGELFF. CDR3 coding DNA: TGTGCCAGTACAGGGGACACCGGGGAGCTGTTTTTT.

J is TRBJ2-5 and V is TRBV15; a weak D match, TRBD2 (6 bases). This CDR3 is 15 amino acids long. Germline V lookup: CDR1 LNHNV, CDR2 YYDKDF (reference sequence). V was shortened by 6 bases and J by 0 bases, with 14 bases between the two germline ends. CDR3 amino acids: CATSQGLRDQETQYF. CDR3 DNA: TGTGCCACCAGTCAGGGACTCCGCGACCAAGAGACCCAGTACTTC.

The genes are TRBV30 and TRBJ1-2, with a weak D call TRBD1 (5 bases). This CDR3 spans 15 amino acids. V lost 4 bases, J lost 2 bases, and 17 bases lay in between. Germline CDR1 is GTSNPN and CDR2 is SVGIG (reference sequence). CDR3 region: CAWTLDSGENYGYTF. In DNA form, the CDR3 reads TGTGCCTGGACCCTCGACTCGGGGGAAAACTATGGCTACACCTTC.

The J gene is TRBJ1-3, the V gene TRBV9, with D possibly matching TRBD1 (5 bases). Trimming stripped 3 bases from V and 0 bases from J, with 10 bases between. This CDR3 comprises 15 residues. From germline, CDR1 is SGDLS and CDR2 YYNGEE. For the CDR3, the DNA is TGTGCCAGCAGCGGCGGGGGTAACTCTGGAAACACCATATATTTT. Amino acids: CASSGGGNSGNTIYF.

The V and J genes are TRBV28 and TRBJ2-2; TRBD1 is a possible D gene (6 bases). The CDR3 spans 14 residues. From germline, CDR1 is MDHEN and CDR2 SYDVKM. The ends were cut back, 7 bases at V and 1 base at J, with 10 bases in the middle. The CDR3 bases are TGTGCCAGCATGGCACAGGGGAACACCGGGGAGCTGTTTTTT. Its protein product is CASMAQGNTGELFF.

This chain links TRBV5-1 with TRBJ2-7; weak D call: TRBD2 (6 bases). Between the trimmed V and J ends, which lost 0 bases and 8 bases, there was a span of 9 bases. Germline loops: CDR1 SGHRS, CDR2 YFSETQ. The CDR3 length is 12 residues. CDR3: CASSLEGGQQYF. CDR3 bases: TGCGCCAGCAGCTTGGAAGGAGGGCAGCAGTACTTC. Full variable domain (remainder filled in from reference TRBV5-1 and TRBJ2-7): KAGVTQTPRYLIKTRGQQVTLSCSPISGHRSVSWYQQTPGQGLQFLFEYFSETQRNKGNFPGRFSGRQFSNSRSEMNVSTLELGDSALYLCASSLEGGQQYFGPGTRLTVT.

As regards this clone: One junction end disagrees with the germline gene, perhaps due to a read error. DNA for the CDR3: TGTGCCAGCAGTTACGGAGCGGGCCAGTCGAACAGTCAGTACTTC. It is translated as CASSYGAGQSNSQYF. The chain uses TRBV6-5 and TRBJ2-4, with D tentatively TRBD2 (6 bases). Germline CDR1 MNHEY, CDR2 SVGAGI. CDR3 size: 15 residues.

CDR3 DNA sequence: TGTGCCAGCAGCGGGCGACTAGCGGGGGCCTACGAGCAGTACTTC. It is translated as CASSGRLAGAYEQYF. The chain links TRBV9 to TRBJ2-7; 12 bases match TRBD2. CDR1 and CDR2 (germline): SGDLS, YYNGEE. V lost 3 bases to trimming and J lost 2 bases; unmatched junction nucleotides: 3. This CDR3 has 15 residues.

V usage is TRBV11-2 and J usage is TRBJ2-2; D uncertain. CDR3 length: 12 residues. Trimming left V 4 bases short and J 5 bases short, with 5 bases between. Germline loops: CDR1 SGHAT, CDR2 FQNNGV. The CDR3 reads CASSSATGELFF. In DNA form, the CDR3 reads TGTGCCAGCAGCTCCGCGACCGGGGAGCTGTTTTTT. Combining the CDR3 with reference TRBV11-2 and TRBJ2-2 gives the whole variable domain EAGVAQSPRYKIIEKRQSVAFWCNPISGHATLYWYQQILGQGPKLLIQFQNNGVVDDSQLPKDRFSAERLKGVDSTLKIQPAKLEDSAVYLCASSSATGELFFGEGSRLTVL.

The chain carries TRBV9 and TRBJ2-3; 8 positions match TRBD2. Germline V gene data show CDR1 as SGDLS and CDR2 as YYNGEE. The CDR3 has 17 residues. Trimming removed 0 bases from V and 6 bases from J; junction bases left unmatched: 12. The CDR3 nucleotides are TGTGCCAGCAGCGTAGCTCTTGGGACTAGACAGGAGGATACGCAGTATTTT. Translation: CASSVALGTRQEDTQYF.

The V gene is TRBV6-1, the J gene TRBJ1-1; no clear D. The V and J ends lost 2 bases and 8 bases respectively, with 12 bases between them. The CDR3 is 13 residues long. Germline-derived CDR1 and CDR2 are MNHNS and SASEGT. The CDR3 DNA follows: TGTGCCAGCAGTGAATCATACGGGAGGGAAGCTTTCTTT. Amino acid sequence: CASSESYGREAFF.